Below, 28 T cell receptor beta chains from the same sample are listed, as sequenced in a study of shared clonotypes between healthy human individuals. CD45RO-negative, CCR7-selected cells formed the naive CD8 fraction, which excluded terminally differentiated effector memory CD45RA+ cells. Produced via immunoSEQ multiplex PCR; TCRdb's table is partial and in-frame only. The table shows fewer than 800,000 clones, with around 90% occurring only once. Material: naive CD8+ T cells sorted from blood. These receptors were obtained from a young man in good health.

In this sample, this clone turned up a few times. The chain is built from TRBV6-1 and TRBJ2-7; no clear D. The germline V gene has CDR1 MNHNS and CDR2 SASEGT. The CDR3 loop spans 11 amino acids. The V end lost 2 bases, the J end lost 5 bases, and 4 bases lay between the germline ends. CDR3 in amino acids: CASSELDEQYF. Here the CDR3 DNA reads TGTGCCAGCAGTGAATTGGACGAGCAGTACTTC.

A remark on this clone: Other DNA sequences within the sample encode an identical CDR3. The chain couples TRBV7-2 to TRBJ2-1; no clear D. Trimming took off 4 bases at V and 6 bases at J, with 4 bases between the two ends. This CDR3 has 11 residues. CDR1 SGHTA and CDR2 FQGNSA come from the germline V gene. CDR3 region: CASSSGNEQFF. The CDR3 nucleotides are TGTGCCAGCAGCTCAGGCAATGAGCAGTTCTTC.

A note on this clone: The identical CDR3 is also encoded by other nucleotide sequences in the sample. This sequence joins TRBV29-1 and TRBJ2-1; 13 bases are a match to TRBD2. The length of the CDR3 is 16 residues. V lost 3 bases to trimming and J lost 1 base; unmatched junction nucleotides: 3. Germline CDR1 and CDR2: SQVTM and ANQGSEA. The CDR3 loop reads CSVEGTSGISYNEQFF. The CDR3 DNA follows: TGCAGCGTTGAGGGGACTAGCGGGATTTCCTACAATGAGCAGTTCTTC.

The chain employs TRBV28 and TRBJ2-7; TRBD1 is a possible D gene (6 bases). This CDR3 is 16 amino acids long. Trimming removed 3 bases from V and 3 bases from J, with 18 bases in between. Per the germline V gene, CDR1 is MDHEN and CDR2 is SYDVKM. CDR3 protein: CASSFPRTGLGYEQYF. Written as DNA, the CDR3 is TGTGCCAGCAGTTTCCCCCGAACAGGGTTGGGCTACGAGCAGTACTTC.

This chain joins TRBV5-1 and TRBJ1-1, with D tentatively TRBD1 (5 bases). Deletions cut 5 bases from V and 1 base from J, with 9 bases between. This CDR3 spans 13 amino acids. Germline values: CDR1 SGHRS, CDR2 YFSETQ. CDR3 amino acids: CASREQENTEAFF. CDR3 coding DNA: TGCGCCAGCAGGGAACAGGAGAACACTGAAGCTTTCTTT.

V usage is TRBV15 and J usage is TRBJ2-7; 8 nucleotides match TRBD1. CDR1 and CDR2 (germline): LNHNV, YYDKDF (reference sequence). V lost 0 bases, J lost 0 bases, and 4 bases stayed unmatched. The CDR3 is 16 residues long. The DNA for the CDR3 is TGTGCCACCAGCAGAGAGGGACAGGATGGCTCCTACGAGCAGTACTTC. Protein product: CATSREGQDGSYEQYF.

The rearrangement links TRBV27 to TRBJ2-5; no clear D gene. The CDR3 has 16 residues. Trimming cost V 4 bases and J 5 bases, with 20 bases left between them. Germline V gives CDR1 MNHEY, CDR2 SMNVEV (reference sequence). CDR3 sequence: CASSWGPDFKGETQYF. CDR3 DNA sequence: TGTGCCAGCAGTTGGGGTCCAGATTTCAAAGGGGAGACCCAGTACTTC.

CDR3 region: CASSQKPPFTEAFF. DNA for the CDR3: TGTGCCAGCAGCCAAAAACCCCCTTTCACTGAAGCTTTCTTT. The chain combines TRBV9 with TRBJ1-1, with D uncertain. Germline V gene sequence: CDR1 SGDLS, CDR2 YYNGEE. V was shortened by 4 bases and J by 4 bases, with 14 bases between the two germline ends. The CDR3 runs to 14 residues.

J is TRBJ2-2 and V is TRBV27; TRBD2 agrees at 9 bases. The CDR3 extends over 15 amino acids. The V gene end was trimmed by 7 bases and the J gene end by 6 bases; junction bases not matched to a gene: 9. Germline V lookup: CDR1 MNHEY, CDR2 SMNVEV (reference sequence). The DNA for the CDR3 is TGTGCCAGCACTCAATGGGCGGGAGGGCCCGGGGAGCTGTTTTTT. Translation gives CASTQWAGGPGELFF.

V usage is TRBV29-1 and J usage is TRBJ2-2; 9 bases line up with TRBD1. The CDR3 has 16 amino acids. Per germline, CDR1 SQVTM and CDR2 ANQGSEA. The trim removed 5 bases at V and 5 bases at J, leaving 12 bases unmatched. Here the CDR3 DNA reads TGCAGCGTTATCCCATTGGACAGGGGAGATACCGGGGAGCTGTTTTTT. As protein: CSVIPLDRGDTGELFF.

The chain has TRBV2 and TRBJ2-7; D possibly corresponds to TRBD1 (5 bases). The V and J ends lost 6 bases and 3 bases respectively, with 15 bases between them. CDR3 length equals 14 residues. Germline CDR1 is SNHLY and CDR2 is FYNNEI. In DNA, the CDR3 is TGTGCCAGCAGGCTGGGGCAGACCAACTACGAGCAGTACTTC. It specifies CASRLGQTNYEQYF.

The V and J genes are TRBV2 and TRBJ2-7; perhaps TRBD2 as D (6 bases). The V end lost 7 bases, the J end lost 5 bases, and 15 bases lay between the germline ends. This CDR3 is 13 amino acids long. Germline CDR1 is SNHLY and CDR2 is FYNNEI. CDR3 in DNA: TGTGCCAGCATACCCGGGACGGGGGACGAGCAGTACTTC. This sequence encodes CASIPGTGDEQYF. Full variable domain (missing parts from reference TRBV2 and TRBJ2-7): EPEVTQTPSHQVTQMGQEVILRCVPISNHLYFYWYRQILGQKVEFLVSFYNNEISEKSEIFDDQFSVERPDGSNFTLKIRSTKLEDSAMYFCASIPGTGDEQYFGPGTRLTVT.

This clone was observed a handful of times. J is TRBJ2-1 and V is TRBV7-9; D possibly corresponds to TRBD2 (6 bases). The CDR3 consists of 13 residues. Germline V gene sequence: CDR1 SEHNR, CDR2 FQNEAQ (reference sequence). V was pared by 5 bases and J by 10 bases, with 15 bases between. The CDR3: CASSPLYGLEQFF. DNA of the CDR3: TGTGCCAGCAGCCCTCTTTATGGACTAGAGCAGTTCTTC.

About this clone: A much larger clone lies a single base off, so this may be a read error. This sequence joins TRBV25-1 and TRBJ2-1; 11 bases map to TRBD2. J lost 4 bases, V lost 2 bases, and 1 base had no gene match. The CDR3 covers 15 residues. Germline values: CDR1 MGHDK, CDR2 SYGVNS. The CDR3: CASSELAGGYNEQFF. The CDR3 DNA follows: TGTGCCAGCAGTGAACTAGCGGGAGGATACAATGAGCAGTTCTTC. The full variable domain, with the rest looked up from reference TRBV25-1 and TRBJ2-1, is EADIYQTPRYLVIGTGKKITLECSQTMGHDKMYWYQQDPGMELHLIHYSYGVNSTEKGDLSSESTVSRIRTEHFPLTLESARPSHTSQYLCASSELAGGYNEQFFGPGTRLTVL.

This rearrangement joins TRBV15 to TRBJ2-7, with D uncertain. The germline gives CDR1 LNHNV, CDR2 YYDKDF (reference sequence). The CDR3 runs 13 residues. V lost 5 bases, J lost 2 bases, and 10 bases lay in between. The CDR3: CATSPDGAYEQYF. DNA for the CDR3: TGTGCCACCAGCCCCGACGGCGCCTACGAGCAGTACTTC.

The rearrangement uses TRBV9 and TRBJ1-4, with 11 positions matching TRBD1. The V gene end was trimmed by 3 bases and the J gene end by 4 bases; junction bases not matched to a gene: 2. The CDR3 runs to 15 residues. Germline V CDR1 and CDR2: SGDLS, YYNGEE. The CDR3 loop is CASSGTGGFNEKLFF. The DNA for the CDR3 is TGTGCCAGCAGCGGGACAGGGGGCTTTAATGAAAAACTGTTTTTT.

The chain is built from TRBV5-8 and TRBJ1-4, with D possibly TRBD1 on 5 matching bases. There are 12 residues in the CDR3. V was clipped by 3 bases and J by 8 bases, with 8 bases between them. The germline V gene encodes CDR1 SGHTS and CDR2 YDEGEE. The CDR3 loop is CASSSRVEKLFF. The CDR3 nucleotides read TGTGCCAGCAGCTCCAGGGTAGAAAAACTGTTTTTT.

In its sample, this clone was seen once. V and J are TRBV10-2 and TRBJ2-3, with a possible D match to TRBD1 (6 bases). CDR3 length: 14 residues. Germline V gene lookup returns CDR1 WSHSY and CDR2 SAAADI. V lost 6 bases and J 2 bases, leaving 12 bases between the germline ends. CDR3 protein: CASRADRYTDTQYF. In DNA form, the CDR3 reads TGCGCCAGCAGGGCGGACAGATACACAGATACGCAGTATTTT.

A single count supports this clone. The conserved phenylalanine or tryptophan normally closing the CDR3 is absent here, so this likely arose from a read error. The DNA is omitted, as the CDR3 cannot be located on it reliably, and the CDR3 follows TCRdb's listing. The V gene is TRBV20-1, the J gene TRBJ1-1; TRBD1, the table's D call, lacks a check against the DNA. Germline values: CDR1 DFQATT, CDR2 SNEGSKA (reference sequence). Inclusive of both ends, the CDR3 amounts to 9 amino acids. Here the CDR3 reads CSAREGQFD.

The rearrangement uses TRBV27 and TRBJ2-2; D possibly matches TRBD1 or TRBD2 (5 bases each). The CDR3 runs 17 residues. Trimming left V 4 bases short and J 5 bases short, with 20 bases between. The germline gives CDR1 MNHEY, CDR2 SMNVEV (reference sequence). The CDR3 bases are TGTGCCAGCAGTTCCCTACGAACCGGGACGGTGACCGGGGAGCTGTTTTTT. It translates to CASSSLRTGTVTGELFF.

The J gene is TRBJ2-7, the V gene TRBV6-6, with 10 nucleotides matching TRBD2. Losses at the gene ends were 6 bases for V and 5 bases for J; bases not matched to a gene: 4. CDR3 length: 13 amino acids. Germline CDR1 is MNHNY and CDR2 is SVGAGI (reference sequence). The CDR3 sequence: CASSGTSAHEQYF. The DNA for the CDR3 is TGTGCCAGCAGCGGGACTAGCGCCCACGAGCAGTACTTC.

The chain joins TRBV6-5 to TRBJ2-2; possible D gene TRBD1, 5 bases. Trimming removed 6 bases at V and 6 bases at J, with 14 bases between. The CDR3 is 14 amino acids. The germline V gene has CDR1 MNHEY and CDR2 SVGAGI. The CDR3 sequence is CASRGQGDPGELFF. The DNA for the CDR3 is TGTGCCAGCAGGGGGCAGGGTGATCCCGGGGAGCTGTTTTTT.

V and J are TRBV5-5 and TRBJ2-1, with TRBD1 matching 8 bases. The CDR3 runs to 17 residues. The V gene end was trimmed by 4 bases and the J gene end by 2 bases; junction bases not matched to a gene: 11. The V gene's germline CDR1 is SGHKS and CDR2 YYEKEE (reference sequence). The CDR3 region is CASSSKSGTGPYNEQFF. In DNA form, the CDR3 reads TGTGCCAGCAGCAGCAAGTCCGGGACAGGTCCCTACAATGAGCAGTTCTTC. The whole variable domain, remainder taken from reference TRBV5-5 and TRBJ2-1, is DAGVTQSPTHLIKTRGQQVTLRCSPISGHKSVSWYQQVLGQGPQFIFQYYEKEERGRGNFPDRFSARQFPNYSSELNVNALLLGDSALYLCASSSKSGTGPYNEQFFGPGTRLTVL.

V gene TRBV27 combines with J gene TRBJ2-7, with TRBD1 matching over 7 bases. The CDR3 is 12 residues long. Germline trimming cut 2 bases from V and 6 bases from J; bases unmatched to any gene: 1. Germline CDR1 is MNHEY and CDR2 is SMNVEV (reference sequence). The CDR3 loop reads CASSLNRGEQYF. The CDR3 DNA reads as TGTGCCAGCAGTTTAAACAGGGGCGAGCAGTACTTC.

In its sample, this clone was seen once. J is TRBJ1-2 and V is TRBV7-9; D gene uncertain. The CDR3 sequence is 15 residues long. The germline V and J ends were trimmed by 2 bases and 3 bases, with 13 bases remaining between them. Germline lookup yields CDR1 SEHNR and CDR2 FQNEAQ (reference sequence). CDR3: CASSLPRLAHYGYTF. CDR3 sequence (DNA): TGTGCCAGCAGCTTACCGAGGCTCGCGCACTATGGCTACACCTTC.

This chain links TRBV2 with TRBJ2-3; 10 nucleotides match TRBD2. Per the germline V gene, CDR1 is SNHLY and CDR2 is FYNNEI. The CDR3 spans 14 residues. Unmatched junction bases numbered 2, after V lost 6 bases and J lost 2 bases. Here the CDR3 reads CASSGLAVTDTQYF. The CDR3 DNA reads TGTGCCAGCAGCGGACTAGCGGTCACAGATACGCAGTATTTT.

The chain joins TRBV7-9 to TRBJ2-3, with a possible D match to TRBD2 (6 bases). In germline, CDR1 is SEHNR, CDR2 FQNEAQ (reference sequence). The CDR3 consists of 13 residues. Trimming pared 5 bases from V and 8 bases from J, leaving 14 bases between. The CDR3 loop is CASSTRDSVTQYF. The CDR3 DNA is TGTGCCAGCAGCACCCGGGACTCAGTTACGCAGTATTTT.

The V gene is TRBV14, the J gene TRBJ2-7, with 10 bases aligning to TRBD1. The CDR3 runs to 14 residues. Germline CDR1 reads SGHDN; CDR2 reads FVKESK. The V gene end was trimmed by 5 bases and the J gene end by 4 bases; junction bases not matched to a gene: 5. The CDR3 is CASSLRDRGYEQYF. The CDR3 DNA follows: TGTGCCAGCAGCTTGCGGGACAGGGGATACGAGCAGTACTTC.